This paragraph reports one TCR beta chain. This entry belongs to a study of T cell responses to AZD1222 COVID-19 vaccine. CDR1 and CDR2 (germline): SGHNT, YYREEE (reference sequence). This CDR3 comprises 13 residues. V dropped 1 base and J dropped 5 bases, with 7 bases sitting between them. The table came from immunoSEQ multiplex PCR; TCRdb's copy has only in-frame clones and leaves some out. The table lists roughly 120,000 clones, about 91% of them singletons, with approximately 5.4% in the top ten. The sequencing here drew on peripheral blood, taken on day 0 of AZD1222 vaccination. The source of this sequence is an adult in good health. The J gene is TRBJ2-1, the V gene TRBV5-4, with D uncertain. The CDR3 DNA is TGTGCCAGCAGCTTGAGGGCAGACAATGAGCAGTTCTTC. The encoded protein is CASSLRADNEQFF.